The present entry profiles one T cell receptor beta chain with its context. Time point given: newly diagnosed GD, antithyroid drugs for less than 3 months. Extracted PBMC RNA gave rise to the TCR library. V shed 6 bases and J shed 0 bases, with 14 bases lying between them. Looked up from germline, CDR1 is SGHRS and CDR2 is YFSETQ. The CDR3 covers 15 residues. This entry comes from a study of regulatory T cells in long-lasting Graves disease. Arm-PCR of CDR3 regions and iRepertoire HTBI primers were the basis on which TCR beta libraries were built. TCRdb ran MiXCR on the multiplex PCR reads and lists one entry per CDR3 protein. In the table there are about 450,000 distinct CDR3 sequences, about 16% of which are singletons. This sample also appeared in a second study, on T cells in Graves' hyperthyroidism and ophthalmopathy.

The sequenced sample was peripheral blood mononuclear cells (PBMCs), obtained at new diagnosis, from a patient treated with antithyroid drugs. The TCR sequence derives from a woman in her twenties or thirties with Graves disease. The genes are TRBV5-1 and TRBJ2-3; D is ambiguous. As DNA, the CDR3 is TGCGCCAGCAATCCCGGAGCCGCTAGCACAGATACGCAGTATTTT. Translating gives CASNPGAASTDTQYF. The variable domain in full, with the rest retrieved from reference TRBV5-1 and TRBJ2-3, is KAGVTQTPRYLIKTRGQQVTLSCSPISGHRSVSWYQQTPGQGLQFLFEYFSETQRNKGNFPGRFSGRQFSNSRSEMNVSTLELGDSALYLCASNPGAASTDTQYFGPGTRLTVL.